This T cell receptor (beta chain) was found in a study of T cell changes during pregnancy in multiple sclerosis. Data came from immunoSEQ multiplex PCR; TCRdb stores just in-frame clones and leaves some out. The table lists under 100,000 clones, about 94% of them singletons, with approximately 2.4% in the top ten. The material sequenced was peripheral blood, taken in the third trimester of pregnancy. The clonotype was recovered from a female donor with multiple sclerosis, enrolled in a pregnancy study.

The CDR3 reads CASSLAYYNEQFF. The CDR3 bases are TGTGCCAGCAGCTTAGCCTACTACAATGAGCAGTTCTTC. This rearrangement joins TRBV11-3 to TRBJ2-1; no firm D call. The V end lost 1 base, the J end lost 3 bases, and 4 bases lay between the germline ends. The V gene's germline CDR1 is SGHNT and CDR2 YENEEA. This CDR3 comprises 13 residues.